This T cell receptor (beta chain) was identified during a study of blood T cell repertoires in COVID-19. On the study more broadly: Samples representing acute and convalescent COVID-19 were sourced from the United States, Italy and Spain. In each case, the material was cDNA or gDNA derived from T cells, B-cell-depleted T cells, or PBMCs.

Authors' methods: Using reference gene primer amplification, nucleated cell counts were estimated. Measured with immunoSEQ multiplex PCR; TCRdb has only the in-frame clones, and not every one. That table is the source of V, J and clone size, and D and trimming were worked out from the DNA. In the table there are approximately 100,000 clones, more than 75% of which are singletons. V lost 4 bases, J lost 6 bases, and 13 bases lay in between. CDR1 and CDR2 (germline): MNHEY, SVGAGI. CDR3 length: 14 residues. Specimen: peripheral blood. This TCR was recovered from a woman in her seventies with acute or convalescent COVID-19. This rearrangement joins TRBV6-5 to TRBJ1-5, with a possible D match to TRBD1 (5 bases). The CDR3 DNA reads TGTGCCAGCAGTTTCGCAGGGCGAGGTCAGCCCCAGCATTTT. This encodes CASSFAGRGQPQHF.